Listed below are T cell receptor beta chains from one sample, sequenced in a study of blood T cells in healthy people across ages. TCRdb fed the 5' RACE reads into MiXCR, producing one record per CDR3 protein. The repertoire has roughly 1,100,000 distinct CDR3 sequences, approximately 26% of them found once; the top ten carry around 0.75%. These data were also reused for a study on T cells of mothers and their children.

Material for sequencing was blood. These receptor sequences come from a girl aged 2-10 years in good health. The CDR3 runs from the conserved cysteine through the conserved F or W. A D gene is named only where the DNA matches it firmly. Clone size is given for some rows only: seen once, a few or many times, or a class if the clone is expanded.

size	J	V	D	CDR3	DNA
few	TRBJ2-3	TRBV7-3	TRBD2	CASSPKLAGGPDTQYF	TGTGCCAGCAGCCCGAAACTAGCGGGAGGACCCGATACGCAGTATTTT
-	TRBJ2-1	TRBV5-6	-	CASSLRAGPAVYEQFF	TGTGCCAGCAGCTTGCGGGCAGGGCCTGCAGTCTATGAGCAGTTCTTC
-	TRBJ1-2	TRBV20-1	TRBD1	CSARLTGALGYTF	TGCAGTGCTCGGCTGACAGGGGCTCTCGGCTACACCTTC
few	TRBJ1-3	TRBV7-3	-	CASSSEGLSGNTIYF	TGTGCCAGCAGCTCTGAAGGCCTCTCTGGAAACACCATATATTTT
-	TRBJ2-5	TRBV9	-	CASSVSADQETQYF	TGTGCCAGCAGCGTAAGCGCGGACCAAGAGACCCAGTACTTC
-	TRBJ1-1	TRBV7-8	-	CASSQRAPQAFF	TGTGCCAGCAGCCAGAGGGCCCCCCAAGCTTTCTTT
few	TRBJ1-1	TRBV7-9	TRBD1	CASSPLRTGGTEAFF	TGTGCCAGCAGCCCCCTCCGGACAGGGGGCACTGAAGCTTTCTTT
once	TRBJ1-4	TRBV7-9	-	CASSLAANEKLFF	TGTGCCAGCAGCTTAGCGGCTAATGAAAAACTGTTTTTT
-	TRBJ1-4	TRBV28	TRBD1	CASSAAGTDEKLFF	TGTGCCAGCAGTGCCGCCGGGACAGACGAAAAACTGTTTTTT
few	TRBJ1-2	TRBV7-9	-	CASSSTFGRSSNYGYTF	TGTGCCAGCAGCTCAACCTTTGGCAGAAGTAGTAACTATGGCTACACCTTC
-	TRBJ1-6	TRBV9	TRBD1	CASSDTGDGTLHF	TGTGCCAGCAGCGACACAGGGGACGGCACCCTCCACTTT
-	TRBJ1-2	TRBV7-6	-	CASSPVGYGYTF	TGTGCCAGCAGCCCCGTGGGCTATGGCTACACCTTC
-	TRBJ2-4	TRBV7-2	-	CASSLTVLTKNIQYF	TGTGCCAGCAGCTTGACGGTCCTAACCAAAAACATTCAGTACTTC
-	TRBJ2-2	TRBV6-5	TRBD2	CASPLAGSGELFF	TGTGCCAGCCCCCTAGCGGGGTCCGGGGAGCTGTTTTTT
few	TRBJ2-7	TRBV3-1	-	CASSLPPASGGEQYF	TGTGCCAGCAGCCTCCCCCCGGCGTCCGGGGGTGAGCAGTACTTC
few	TRBJ2-1	TRBV27	-	CASSIKGTPVRHNEQFF	TGTGCCAGCAGCATAAAAGGGACGCCCGTCCGTCACAATGAGCAGTTCTTC
-	TRBJ2-5	TRBV7-9	TRBD1	CASSRIYGQGKETQYF	TGTGCCAGCAGCCGAATCTATGGACAGGGCAAAGAGACCCAGTACTTC
few	TRBJ2-5	TRBV3-1	-	CASSQGRGVGETQYF	TGTGCCAGCAGCCAAGGACGCGGGGTTGGTGAGACCCAGTACTTC
few	TRBJ1-4	TRBV6-4	-	CASSDTPWGLCEKLFF	TGTGCCAGCAGTGACACACCATGGGGCCTGTGTGAAAAACTGTTTTTT
-	TRBJ1-2	TRBV11-3	TRBD1	CASSPGQAYYGYTF	TGTGCCAGCAGCCCAGGACAGGCCTACTATGGCTACACCTTC
-	TRBJ2-4	TRBV14	-	CASSPRVRDILAKNIQYF	TGTGCCAGCAGCCCCCGGGTTCGAGACATCCTAGCCAAAAACATTCAGTACTTC
-	TRBJ2-5	TRBV7-2	TRBD2	CASSAGGPRETQYF	TGTGCCAGCAGCGCGGGAGGGCCAAGGGAGACCCAGTACTTC
-	TRBJ2-4	TRBV5-5	-	CASSSGGIAKNIQYF	TGTGCCAGCAGCTCTGGGGGGATAGCCAAAAACATTCAGTACTTC
few	TRBJ1-4	TRBV12-3/TRBV12-4	-	CASSSYTRIAGILFF	TGTGCCAGCAGTTCCTATACAAGAATTGCCGGGATACTGTTTTTT
few	TRBJ1-1	TRBV29-1	-	CSIHIAATEAFF	TGCAGCATTCACATCGCAGCCACTGAAGCTTTCTTT
-	TRBJ1-4	TRBV14	-	CASSVDRTATNEKLFF	TGTGCCAGCAGCGTTGACAGGACAGCAACTAATGAAAAACTGTTTTTT
-	TRBJ2-3	TRBV27	TRBD1	CASGPIQGALGVQYF	TGTGCCAGCGGACCTATACAGGGGGCGTTAGGAGTGCAGTATTTT
-	TRBJ2-1	TRBV28	-	CATTRSSFFNEQFF	TGTGCCACCACACGGTCCTCTTTTTTTAATGAGCAGTTCTTC
-	TRBJ1-5	TRBV7-3	-	CASSPVVGQPQHF	TGTGCCAGCAGCCCCGTCGTAGGTCAGCCCCAGCATTTT
-	TRBJ1-1	TRBV29-1	-	CSGWDGFEAFF	TGCAGCGGATGGGACGGCTTTGAAGCTTTCTTT
few	TRBJ1-2	TRBV2	-	CASSEDPGLGYTF	TGTGCCAGCAGTGAGGACCCAGGGCTCGGCTACACCTTC
-	TRBJ1-1	TRBV4-3	-	CASSQDIWGPEAFF	TGCGCCAGCAGCCAAGATATTTGGGGGCCTGAAGCTTTCTTT
-	TRBJ1-1	TRBV12-3/TRBV12-4	-	CATFLREGPNTEAFF	TGTGCCACCTTCTTGCGCGAGGGGCCGAACACTGAAGCTTTCTTT
few	TRBJ2-3	TRBV11-2	TRBD2	CASSLGGDYGTQYF	TGTGCCAGCAGCTTAGGCGGGGACTACGGTACGCAGTATTTT
-	TRBJ2-7	TRBV27	-	CASSTLRAYEQYF	TGTGCCAGCAGTACGCTTAGGGCCTACGAGCAGTACTTC
-	TRBJ2-7	TRBV10-3	TRBD1	CAISDTGGSYEQYF	TGCGCCATCAGTGATACAGGGGGCTCCTACGAGCAGTACTTC
few	TRBJ1-4	TRBV20-1	TRBD1	CSAWDSNEKLFF	TGCAGTGCTTGGGACAGTAATGAAAAACTGTTTTTT
few	TRBJ2-7	TRBV20-1	TRBD1	CSARRGQGAGEQYF	TGCAGTGCTAGGCGCGGACAGGGGGCTGGCGAGCAGTACTTC
-	TRBJ2-1	TRBV27	TRBD2	CASSFWTSGGEQFF	TGTGCCAGCAGTTTTTGGACTAGCGGGGGTGAGCAGTTCTTC
-	TRBJ1-1	TRBV28	-	CASNGGYTEAFF	TGTGCCAGCAACGGGGGGTACACTGAAGCTTTCTTT
few	TRBJ2-7	TRBV24-1	-	CATSDSYVSYAKGYEQYF	TGTGCCACCAGTGATTCCTATGTAAGTTACGCTAAGGGCTACGAGCAGTACTTC
few	TRBJ1-3	TRBV6-5	-	CAGKAGNTIYF	TGTGCCGGCAAAGCCGGAAACACCATATATTTT
-	TRBJ2-7	TRBV15	-	CATSYGGDPVTYEQYF	TGTGCCACCAGCTATGGGGGAGATCCCGTAACCTACGAGCAGTACTTC
few	TRBJ1-1	TRBV5-1	TRBD1	CASSVDRGLLSASEAFF	TGCGCCAGCAGCGTGGACAGGGGGTTATTAAGCGCTTCTGAAGCTTTCTTT
many	TRBJ1-6	TRBV28	TRBD1	CASRPGQGGSPLHF	TGTGCCAGCAGGCCGGGACAGGGAGGTTCACCCCTCCACTTT
few	TRBJ1-4	TRBV9	-	CASSVGGGTKLFF	TGTGCCAGCAGCGTGGGCGGTGGAACCAAACTGTTTTTT
-	TRBJ1-2	TRBV4-1	TRBD1	CASSPWTGEHMGGYTF	TGCGCCAGCAGCCCCTGGACAGGGGAGCATATGGGAGGCTACACCTTC
-	TRBJ1-3	TRBV3-1	TRBD1	CASSFRDSRNTIYF	TGTGCCAGCAGTTTCCGGGACAGCAGAAACACCATATATTTT
-	TRBJ1-4	TRBV2	-	CASSTGTARGKLFF	TGTGCCAGCAGCACCGGGACGGCGCGGGGAAAACTGTTTTTT